The table lists the clone carrying this T cell receptor beta chain with many counts. Cohort 3 donors counted as recovered after two negative PCRs, clearance, or resolved symptoms. Original processing methods: Reference gene primer amplification gave estimated nucleated cell counts. The assay was immunoSEQ multiplex PCR, and TCRdb's table has in-frame clones only and misses some. The V and J calls and clone size come from that table; D and trimming were worked out from the DNA. The sample has 280,000 or so clones, 85% seen once. This record belongs to a study of blood T cell repertoires in COVID-19. Turning to the study itself: Donors in the United States, Italy and Spain gave samples during acute or convalescent COVID-19. The analysed material was cDNA or gDNA that came from T cells, B-cell-depleted T cells, or PBMCs.

J was trimmed by 8 bases and V by 0 bases; bases with no gene match: 10. From germline, CDR1 is SGHRS and CDR2 YFSETQ. The CDR3 has 16 residues. The origin of this receptor is a woman in her 50s who had recovered from COVID-19. This chain connects TRBV5-1 to TRBJ1-4, with TRBD1 identical over 7 bases. Sequencing used PBMCs or T cells enriched from blood (not recorded which). The chain's CDR3 is CASSLVLTGEGEKLFF. Here the CDR3 DNA reads TGCGCCAGCAGCTTGGTACTTACAGGGGAAGGCGAAAAACTGTTTTTT.